The next 30 T cell receptor beta chains were all read from a single sample in a study of blood T cell repertoires in COVID-19. TCRdb's copy holds only in-frame clones and misses some; the assay was immunoSEQ multiplex PCR. This table holds 150,000 to 200,000 clones, 70% to 90% found once. Sequencing was done on a sample of peripheral blood. Receptors were obtained from a woman aged 55-69 years with COVID-19, enrolled during active disease.

The chain combines TRBV11-2 with TRBJ2-3, with 10 bases matching TRBD2. The CDR3 has 17 amino acids. Germline trimming cut 4 bases from V and 2 bases from J; bases unmatched to any gene: 9. Per the germline V gene, CDR1 is SGHAT and CDR2 is FQNNGV. For the CDR3, the DNA is TGTGCCAGCAGCTGGGGGACTAGCGCTTTTAACACAGATACGCAGTATTTT. Translation: CASSWGTSAFNTDTQYF.

The V call is TRBV7-2, the J call TRBJ1-2; TRBD1 is a possible D gene (6 bases). Trimming left V 4 bases short and J 2 bases short, with 17 bases between. This CDR3 has 16 amino acids. From germline, CDR1 is SGHTA and CDR2 FQGNSA. CDR3 nucleotide sequence: TGTGCCAGCAGCTCGGACGCGGGGGCGGCGAACTATGGCTACACCTTC. Encoded protein: CASSSDAGAANYGYTF.

V is TRBV28 and J is TRBJ1-4; 7 bases match TRBD1. The CDR3 is made up of 12 amino acids. Germline V gene sequence: CDR1 MDHEN, CDR2 SYDVKM. The CDR3 is CVTGTANEKLFF. In DNA, the CDR3 is TGTGTCACCGGGACAGCTAATGAAAAACTGTTTTTT.

This clone was counted only a few times. This chain connects TRBV28 to TRBJ1-1, with D maybe TRBD1 (5 bases). This CDR3 is 15 amino acids long. V shed 4 bases and J shed 1 base, with 13 bases lying between them. Germline V gene data show CDR1 as MDHEN and CDR2 as SYDVKM. As DNA, the CDR3 is TGTGCCAGCAGTTCCTACCCTCAGGGGAACACTGAAGCTTTCTTT. Protein: CASSSYPQGNTEAFF.

The chain carries TRBV7-2 and TRBJ2-1; 7 bases align to TRBD2. Germline V gene lookup returns CDR1 SGHTA and CDR2 FQGNSA. V shed 1 base and J 9 bases; nucleotides not matched to a gene: 12. There are 16 residues in the CDR3. CDR3 residues: CASSLVGAGERIEQFF. CDR3 nucleotide sequence: TGTGCCAGCAGCTTAGTCGGTGCGGGAGAACGAATTGAGCAGTTCTTC.

The V call is TRBV10-3, the J call TRBJ1-3, with D possibly TRBD1 on 5 matching bases. The CDR3 loop spans 15 amino acids. Trimming stripped 6 bases from V and 1 base from J, with 13 bases between. Germline V gene data show CDR1 as ENHRY and CDR2 as SYGVKD. The CDR3 loop reads CAIRGRAGSGNTIYF. The CDR3 DNA sequence: TGTGCCATCAGGGGCAGGGCAGGGTCTGGAAACACCATATATTTT.

The chain employs TRBV6-5 and TRBJ1-1, with 7 nucleotides matching TRBD1. Trimming at V came to 0 bases and at J to 5 bases, leaving 6 bases not matched to a gene. The CDR3 is 15 amino acids. CDR1 and CDR2 from the germline V gene are MNHEY and SVGAGI. As DNA, the CDR3 is TGTGCCAGCAGTTACTCGAGCCCAGGGGGAACTGAAGCTTTCTTT. Its translation is CASSYSSPGGTEAFF.

The V call is TRBV11-3, the J call TRBJ2-7, with TRBD1 as a possible D gene (6 bases). Germline CDR1 and CDR2: SGHNT and YENEEA. The CDR3 is 15 residues long. The V end was cut by 4 bases, the J end by 2 bases, with 15 bases between. The CDR3 nucleotides read TGTGCCAGCAGCTACAGACAGGTGAAGACCTACGAGCAGTACTTC. It specifies CASSYRQVKTYEQYF.

The chain combines TRBV24-1 with TRBJ2-7, with 7 bases aligning to TRBD2. The germline gives CDR1 KGHDR, CDR2 SFDVKD. The CDR3 is 15 amino acids. V lost 3 bases to trimming and J lost 2 bases; unmatched junction nucleotides: 6. In DNA, the CDR3 is TGTGCCACCAGTGATGGCGGGAGCCTACCCTACGAGCAGTACTTC. Its protein product is CATSDGGSLPYEQYF.

The CDR3: CASSQARITGELFF. The CDR3 region has the DNA TGTGCCAGCAGCCAAGCCAGAATCACCGGGGAGCTGTTTTTT. The chain links TRBV3-1 (or the pseudogene TRBV3-2) to TRBJ2-2, with D unresolved. Germline V CDR1 and CDR2: LGHDT, YNNKEL (reference sequence). The CDR3 totals 14 residues. Deletions cut 1 base from V and 4 bases from J, with 7 bases between.

The gene calls are TRBV4-3 and TRBJ1-2, with 10 bases identical to TRBD1. The V gene end was trimmed by 1 base and the J gene end by 4 bases; junction bases not matched to a gene: 9. Germline loops: CDR1 LGHNA, CDR2 YSLEER. The CDR3 totals 17 residues. The CDR3 DNA sequence: TGCGCCAGCAGCCAAGGAGGCGGGACAGGGGAGCTCTATGGCTACACCTTC. As protein: CASSQGGGTGELYGYTF.

This sequence joins TRBV10-3 and TRBJ2-5, with D possibly TRBD2 on 5 matching bases. Trimming removed 3 bases at V and 3 bases at J, with 14 bases between. Germline V lookup: CDR1 ENHRY, CDR2 SYGVKD. The CDR3 is 15 residues long. CDR3 loop: CAISESGSSKETQYF. In DNA, the CDR3 is TGTGCCATCAGTGAATCGGGGTCGAGTAAAGAGACCCAGTACTTC.

The chain has TRBV5-1 and TRBJ2-1; 8 bases match TRBD2. V shed 5 bases and J 3 bases; nucleotides not matched to a gene: 7. This CDR3 contains 15 residues. The V gene's germline CDR1 is SGHRS and CDR2 YFSETQ. For the CDR3, the DNA is TGCGCCAGCAGTCCCGCGGGAGGCCACTACAATGAGCAGTTCTTC. Its translation: CASSPAGGHYNEQFF. The whole variable domain, remainder taken from reference TRBV5-1 and TRBJ2-1, is KAGVTQTPRYLIKTRGQQVTLSCSPISGHRSVSWYQQTPGQGLQFLFEYFSETQRNKGNFPGRFSGRQFSNSRSEMNVSTLELGDSALYLCASSPAGGHYNEQFFGPGTRLTVL.

This clone was counted a few times. The V call is TRBV4-3, the J call TRBJ2-1; TRBD2 is a possible D gene (6 bases). The V end lost 0 bases, the J end lost 6 bases, and 9 bases lay between the germline ends. Germline V gene data show CDR1 as LGHNA and CDR2 as YSLEER. CDR3 size: 14 residues. The CDR3 loop reads CASSQEGGLNEQFF. CDR3 DNA sequence: TGCGCCAGCAGCCAAGAGGGGGGTCTCAATGAGCAGTTCTTC.

This chain uses TRBV6-5 with TRBJ1-5; a weak D match, TRBD1 (6 bases). Trimming left V 11 bases short and J 7 bases short, with 9 bases between. The CDR3 length is 10 residues. Germline values: CDR1 MNHEY, CDR2 SVGAGI. The CDR3: CAAGGQPQHF. As DNA, the CDR3 is TGTGCCGCGGGGGGCCAGCCCCAGCATTTT.

V usage is TRBV4-3 and J usage is TRBJ2-7; perhaps TRBD2 as D (5 bases). The V gene's germline CDR1 is LGHNA and CDR2 YSLEER. This CDR3 comprises 13 residues. Trimming cost V 0 bases and J 7 bases, with 10 bases left between them. The CDR3 region has the DNA TGCGCCAGCAGCCAAGAAATGGGAGAGGAGCAGTACTTC. This encodes CASSQEMGEEQYF.

CDR3 bases: TGCGCCAGCAGCCAATCGGGACAGCGCGACACCATATATTTT. Amino acids: CASSQSGQRDTIYF. V gene TRBV5-1 combines with J gene TRBJ1-3; TRBD1 aligns across 7 bases. V gave up 4 bases and J gave up 8 bases; unmatched junction bases: 9. This CDR3 is 14 amino acids long. Germline V gives CDR1 SGHRS, CDR2 YFSETQ.

The V call is TRBV3-1 (or the pseudogene TRBV3-2), the J call TRBJ1-1; weak D call: TRBD1 (6 bases). The CDR3 loop spans 15 amino acids. Germline V gene data show CDR1 as LGHDT and CDR2 as YNNKEL (reference sequence). Deletions cut 0 bases from V and 1 base from J, with 9 bases between. DNA of the CDR3: TGTGCCAGCAGCCAAGACGGGGGGCCGAACACTGAAGCTTTCTTT. Translation: CASSQDGGPNTEAFF.

This rearrangement joins TRBV18 to TRBJ1-5, with no clear D. The CDR3 covers 14 residues. The ends were cut back, 2 bases at V and 4 bases at J, with 9 bases in the middle. Germline CDR1 is KGHSH and CDR2 is LQKENI. The CDR3: CASSPGRDNQPQHF. CDR3 bases: TGTGCCAGCTCACCAGGGCGGGATAATCAGCCCCAGCATTTT.

The rearrangement links TRBV4-1 to TRBJ2-4; TRBD1 is a possible D gene (6 bases). V was cut by 0 bases and J by 6 bases, with 9 bases left in between. This CDR3 has 14 residues. Germline V gene data show CDR1 as MGHRA and CDR2 as YSYEKL. CDR3 DNA: TGCGCCAGCAGCCAAGAGGGCAGGGGAAACATTCAGTACTTC. As protein: CASSQEGRGNIQYF.

This clone showed up just once. V gene TRBV9 combines with J gene TRBJ2-1; 7 bases agree with TRBD2. V shed 4 bases and J 4 bases; nucleotides not matched to a gene: 11. CDR1 and CDR2 (germline): SGDLS, YYNGEE. There are 16 residues in the CDR3. The CDR3 here is CASSPVAGVAYNEQFF. The CDR3 coding sequence is TGTGCCAGCAGCCCCGTCGCGGGAGTGGCGTACAATGAGCAGTTCTTC.

This chain links TRBV28 with TRBJ1-5, with 9 positions matching TRBD1. J was trimmed by 3 bases and V by 2 bases; bases with no gene match: 2. The germline gives CDR1 MDHEN, CDR2 SYDVKM. This CDR3 region has 15 residues. The CDR3 region has the DNA TGTGCCAGCAGTTTAGGGACAGGGAACAATCAGCCCCAGCATTTT. It specifies CASSLGTGNNQPQHF.

The CDR3: CASSPRIGGMYF. The CDR3 DNA follows: TGTGCCAGCAGCCCTAGGATTGGCGGCATGTACTTC. The V and J genes are TRBV5-4 and TRBJ2-7; D not resolved. CDR3 length: 12 residues. Trimming pared 4 bases from V and 12 bases from J, leaving 17 bases between. CDR1 and CDR2 from the germline V gene are SGHNT and YYREEE (reference sequence).

The V gene is TRBV5-8, the J gene TRBJ1-6, with 7 nucleotides matching TRBD1. CDR1 is SGHTS and CDR2 is YDEGEE in the germline V gene. The CDR3 is made up of 18 amino acids. The J segment lost 2 bases and the V segment lost 5 bases, leaving 13 bases of the junction unmatched. Here the CDR3 DNA reads TGTGCCAGCAGTAAAGGACAGGAAAGGGGTCCCTATAATTCACCCCTCCACTTT. This sequence encodes CASSKGQERGPYNSPLHF.

The V and J genes are TRBV11-3 and TRBJ2-3; 14 positions agree with TRBD2. The CDR3 has 15 amino acids. CDR1 is SGHNT, CDR2 YENEEA, per germline. Unmatched junction bases numbered 0, after V lost 1 base and J lost 6 bases. CDR3 in amino acids: CASSLGLAGGDTQYF. The CDR3 region has the DNA TGTGCCAGCAGCTTAGGACTAGCGGGAGGGGATACGCAGTATTTT.

J is TRBJ1-2 and V is TRBV7-2, with 7 bases aligning to TRBD1. The CDR3 spans 15 residues. CDR1 is SGHTA, CDR2 FQGNSA, per germline. V lost 5 bases to trimming and J lost 1 base; unmatched junction nucleotides: 7. CDR3 sequence reads: CASSHGQVVNYGYTF. CDR3 bases: TGTGCCAGCAGCCACGGACAGGTGGTTAACTATGGCTACACCTTC.

J is TRBJ2-7 and V is TRBV7-2, with a tentative D call TRBD1 (5 bases). The CDR3 extends over 13 amino acids. Germline values: CDR1 SGHTA, CDR2 FQGNSA. V gave up 2 bases and J gave up 7 bases, with 12 bases separating them. The CDR3 bases are TGTGCCAGCAGCTTAATAGGGGAAGTGGAGCAGTACTTC. This sequence encodes CASSLIGEVEQYF.

There are a few counts of this clone. The chain employs TRBV6-6 and TRBJ1-1, with TRBD1 identical over 7 bases. The CDR3 loop spans 15 amino acids. Looked up from germline, CDR1 is MNHNY and CDR2 is SVGAGI (reference sequence). V lost 2 bases to trimming and J lost 1 base; unmatched junction nucleotides: 4. The CDR3 region is CASSYARTGNTEAFF. In DNA form, the CDR3 reads TGTGCCAGCAGTTACGCCCGGACAGGGAACACTGAAGCTTTCTTT.

CDR3 residues: CASSVGTSRYKGTDTQYF. The CDR3 region has the DNA TGTGCCAGCAGCGTCGGGACTAGCAGATACAAAGGCACAGATACGCAGTATTTT. The gene calls are TRBV7-6 and TRBJ2-3; TRBD2 aligns across 9 bases. Trimming took 5 bases from V and 1 from J; bases not matched to a gene: 13. The CDR3 is 18 amino acids. Germline V gene sequence: CDR1 SGHVS, CDR2 FNYEAQ.

This clone was detected ten times or more. This chain links TRBV19 with TRBJ2-3; TRBD2 aligns across 9 bases. V shed 8 bases, J shed 4 bases, and the junction held 7 bases outside the gene matches. Germline V lookup: CDR1 LNHDA, CDR2 SQIVND (reference sequence). The CDR3 runs 14 residues. CDR3 nucleotides: TGTGCCAGTGACGGCGGGAGGGAAGCAGATACGCAGTATTTT. Translated: CASDGGREADTQYF.